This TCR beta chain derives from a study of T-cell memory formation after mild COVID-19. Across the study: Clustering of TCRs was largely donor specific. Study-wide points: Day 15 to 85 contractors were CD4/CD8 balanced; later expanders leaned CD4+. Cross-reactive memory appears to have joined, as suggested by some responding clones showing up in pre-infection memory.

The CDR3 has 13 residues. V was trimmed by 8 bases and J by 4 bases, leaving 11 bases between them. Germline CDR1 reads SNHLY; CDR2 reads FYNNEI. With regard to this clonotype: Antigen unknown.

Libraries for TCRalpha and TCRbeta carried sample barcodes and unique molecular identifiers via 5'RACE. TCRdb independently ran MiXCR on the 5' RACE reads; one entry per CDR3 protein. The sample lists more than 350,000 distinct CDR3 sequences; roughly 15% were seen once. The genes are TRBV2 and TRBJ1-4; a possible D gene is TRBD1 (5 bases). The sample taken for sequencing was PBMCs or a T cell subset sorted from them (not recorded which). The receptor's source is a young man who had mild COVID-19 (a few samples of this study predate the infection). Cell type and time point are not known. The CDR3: CASRGGSNEKLFF. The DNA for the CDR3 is TGTGCCAGCCGGGGCGGGAGTAATGAAAAACTGTTTTTT.